This passage covers 30 T cell receptor beta chains from one sample sequenced in a study of cytomegalovirus exposure and HLA in healthy donors. Measured with immunoSEQ multiplex PCR; TCRdb has only the in-frame clones, and not every one. The table shows about 120,000 clones, with roughly 86% occurring only once. Sequencing was performed on PBMCs. These TCRs come from a man in his late teens or twenties in good health and CMV-seronegative.

The gene calls are TRBV9 and TRBJ2-5; D is perhaps TRBD1 (6 bases). The germline CDR1 and CDR2 sequences are SGDLS and YYNGEE. The ends were cut back, 0 bases at V and 1 base at J, with 7 bases in the middle. The CDR3 spans 14 residues. This CDR3 reads CASSVVDSQETQYF. For the CDR3, the DNA is TGTGCCAGCAGCGTAGTGGACAGCCAAGAGACCCAGTACTTC.

This chain links TRBV7-8 with TRBJ2-1; 12 nucleotides agree with TRBD2. The J segment lost 1 base and the V segment lost 5 bases, leaving 6 bases of the junction unmatched. The CDR3 has 17 residues. CDR1 and CDR2 (germline): SGHVS, FQNEAQ. CDR3 bases: TGTGCCAGCAGCGCCAAGACTAGCGGGAGATCCTACAATGAGCAGTTCTTC. Translating gives CASSAKTSGRSYNEQFF.

The rearrangement joins TRBV18 to TRBJ1-2; no reliable D call. The germline V and J ends were trimmed by 3 bases and 4 bases, with 12 bases remaining between them. Per the germline V gene, CDR1 is KGHSH and CDR2 is LQKENI. The CDR3 loop spans 14 amino acids. The DNA of the CDR3 is TGTGCCAGCTCACCCGGGGTGTATGGCTATGGCTACACCTTC. Translation: CASSPGVYGYGYTF. The full variable domain, with the rest looked up from reference TRBV18 and TRBJ1-2, is NAGVMQNPRHLVRRRGQEARLRCSPMKGHSHVYWYRQLPEEGLKFMVYLQKENIIDESGMPKERFSAEFPKEGPSILRIQQVVRGDSAAYFCASSPGVYGYGYTFGSGTRLTVV.

The rearrangement joins TRBV5-1 to TRBJ2-7; 10 nucleotides align to TRBD1. The CDR3 sequence is 14 residues long. Germline values: CDR1 SGHRS, CDR2 YFSETQ. Losses at the gene ends were 3 bases for V and 0 bases for J; bases not matched to a gene: 0. The CDR3 protein is CASSWTGGSYEQYF. The CDR3 coding sequence is TGCGCCAGCAGCTGGACAGGGGGCTCCTACGAGCAGTACTTC. Full variable domain (missing parts from reference TRBV5-1 and TRBJ2-7): KAGVTQTPRYLIKTRGQQVTLSCSPISGHRSVSWYQQTPGQGLQFLFEYFSETQRNKGNFPGRFSGRQFSNSRSEMNVSTLELGDSALYLCASSWTGGSYEQYFGPGTRLTVT.

The chain carries TRBV11-1 and TRBJ1-1, with D possibly matching TRBD1 (5 bases). V lost 2 bases and J 4 bases, leaving 11 bases between the germline ends. The CDR3 covers 14 residues. Germline V lookup: CDR1 SGHAT, CDR2 FQDESV (reference sequence). This chain's CDR3 is CASSLPTGSTEAFF. The CDR3 nucleotides are TGTGCCAGCAGCTTACCCACAGGATCCACTGAAGCTTTCTTT.

The chain is built from TRBV19 and TRBJ2-7; 11 bases fit TRBD2. CDR1 and CDR2 from the germline V gene are LNHDA and SQIVND (reference sequence). V lost 4 bases and J lost 3; bases outside the gene matches: 17. The CDR3 length is 19 residues. This chain's CDR3 is CASSTPSGRSTGSYYEQYF. The CDR3 DNA reads TGTGCCAGTAGTACCCCTAGCGGGAGGTCAACGGGGAGCTACTACGAGCAGTACTTC.

The chain employs TRBV27 and TRBJ2-5, with 7 bases matching TRBD1. The CDR3 contains 16 residues. V gave up 5 bases and J gave up 4 bases; unmatched junction bases: 13. Germline lookup yields CDR1 MNHEY and CDR2 SMNVEV (reference sequence). The CDR3 is CASSRALGQARETQYF. The CDR3 nucleotides read TGTGCCAGCAGTAGGGCCCTTGGACAGGCGAGAGAGACCCAGTACTTC.

This chain connects TRBV5-6 to TRBJ1-1, with D tentatively TRBD1 (6 bases). This CDR3 is 15 amino acids long. V shed 4 bases and J shed 1 base, with 14 bases lying between them. The germline gives CDR1 SGHDT, CDR2 YYEEEE. The CDR3 region is CASSSRGAANTEAFF. In DNA, the CDR3 is TGTGCCAGCAGCAGCCGGGGGGCTGCGAACACTGAAGCTTTCTTT.

The gene calls are TRBV6-5 and TRBJ1-6; 7 bases map to TRBD1. With V trimmed by 6 bases and J by 8 bases, 7 bases remained unmatched. This CDR3 comprises 14 residues. From germline, CDR1 is MNHEY and CDR2 SVGAGI. In DNA form, the CDR3 reads TGTGCCAGCAGCGACGGGACAGCTGATTCACCCCTCCACTTT. Its protein is CASSDGTADSPLHF.

This chain uses TRBV30 with TRBJ1-4; TRBD1 aligns across 8 bases. The CDR3 spans 13 residues. Germline V lookup: CDR1 GTSNPN, CDR2 SVGIG (reference sequence). The J segment lost 8 bases and the V segment lost 5 bases, leaving 7 bases of the junction unmatched. This CDR3 is CAWRSGGKEKLFF. The CDR3 coding sequence is TGTGCCTGGCGTTCAGGGGGCAAGGAAAAACTGTTTTTT.

The V gene is TRBV14, the J gene TRBJ1-3; 9 bases are a match to TRBD1. The CDR3 contains 15 residues. The germline V gene has CDR1 SGHDN and CDR2 FVKESK. V trimming: 4 bases; J trimming: 7 bases; junction bases outside the gene matches: 8. CDR3 region: CASSPYRGLGNTIYF. As DNA, the CDR3 is TGTGCCAGCAGCCCGTACAGGGGGCTTGGCAACACCATATATTTT.

The CDR3 DNA reads as TGTGCCAGTAGGGACAGGGGGCAAGAGACCCAGTACTTC. Translating gives CASRDRGQETQYF. The chain carries TRBV19 and TRBJ2-5; TRBD1 matches 10 bases. The CDR3 contains 13 residues. Germline CDR1 is LNHDA and CDR2 is SQIVND (reference sequence). V trimming: 6 bases; J trimming: 2 bases; junction bases outside the gene matches: 0.

The gene calls are TRBV11-2 and TRBJ2-7; 7 positions agree with TRBD2. Germline V lookup: CDR1 SGHAT, CDR2 FQNNGV. The V gene end was trimmed by 2 bases and the J gene end by 2 bases; junction bases not matched to a gene: 3. This CDR3 has 14 residues. The CDR3 reads CASSLFSGTYEQYF. The DNA for the CDR3 is TGTGCCAGCAGCTTATTCAGCGGGACCTACGAGCAGTACTTC.

J is TRBJ1-5 and V is TRBV7-8; TRBD1 matches 7 bases. Germline CDR1 and CDR2: SGHVS and FQNEAQ. This CDR3 is built from 13 residues. Trimming cost V 3 bases and J 14 bases; bases outside gene matches: 10. Here the CDR3 DNA reads TGTGCCAGCAGCTTGGCAAATAGGGGGCCTGAGCATTTT. Amino acid sequence: CASSLANRGPEHF.

J is TRBJ2-3 and V is TRBV13; 9 bases are a match to TRBD1. CDR1 is PRHDT and CDR2 is FYEKMQ in the germline V gene (reference sequence). V gave up 1 base and J gave up 6 bases; unmatched junction bases: 5. The CDR3 runs to 15 residues. The CDR3 loop reads CASSLETGGSDTQYF. The CDR3 bases are TGTGCCAGCAGCTTAGAGACAGGGGGAAGCGATACGCAGTATTTT.

This clone has only a few counts. The CDR3 sequence is CASSPPGKPYGYTF. CDR3 coding DNA: TGTGCCAGCAGCCCCCCCGGGAAGCCCTATGGCTACACCTTC. J is TRBJ1-2 and V is TRBV2; no clear D gene. The CDR3 loop spans 14 amino acids. Deletions cut 6 bases from V and 4 bases from J, with 15 bases between. Germline CDR1 reads SNHLY; CDR2 reads FYNNEI. The whole variable domain, filled in from reference TRBV2 and TRBJ1-2, reads EPEVTQTPSHQVTQMGQEVILRCVPISNHLYFYWYRQILGQKVEFLVSFYNNEISEKSEIFDDQFSVERPDGSNFTLKIRSTKLEDSAMYFCASSPPGKPYGYTFGSGTRLTVV.

This clone was found once. The chain uses TRBV7-2 and TRBJ2-1; 10 nucleotides agree with TRBD1. V shed 5 bases, J shed 7 bases, and the junction held 8 bases outside the gene matches. In germline, CDR1 is SGHTA, CDR2 FQGNSA. The CDR3 runs 15 residues. The CDR3 protein is CASSIGGQGLNEQFF. Written as DNA, the CDR3 is TGTGCCAGCAGCATCGGGGGACAGGGGTTAAATGAGCAGTTCTTC.

This clone was detected only once. V is TRBV5-1 and J is TRBJ2-3; TRBD2 might be the D (6 bases). The germline V and J ends were trimmed by 4 bases and 5 bases, with 14 bases remaining between them. There are 14 residues in the CDR3. Germline CDR1 SGHRS, CDR2 YFSETQ. CDR3 nucleotides: TGCGCCAGCAGCACCGGACTACTCGGAGATACGCAGTATTTT. It translates to CASSTGLLGDTQYF.

The rearrangement uses TRBV18 and TRBJ2-1, with 10 bases fitting TRBD2. Unmatched junction bases numbered 7, after V lost 3 bases and J lost 5 bases. Germline V CDR1 and CDR2: KGHSH, LQKENI. The length of the CDR3 is 16 residues. The CDR3 sequence: CASSPSRTSGHNEQFF. The CDR3, as DNA: TGTGCCAGCTCACCCTCCCGGACTAGCGGCCACAATGAGCAGTTCTTC. Full variable domain (remainder filled in from reference TRBV18 and TRBJ2-1): NAGVMQNPRHLVRRRGQEARLRCSPMKGHSHVYWYRQLPEEGLKFMVYLQKENIIDESGMPKERFSAEFPKEGPSILRIQQVVRGDSAAYFCASSPSRTSGHNEQFFGPGTRLTVL.

The chain employs TRBV6-1 and TRBJ1-5; the D gene is possibly TRBD1 (5 bases). Trimming left V 4 bases short and J 6 bases short, with 10 bases between. CDR1 is MNHNS, CDR2 SASEGT, per germline. The CDR3 is made up of 13 amino acids. The CDR3 DNA is TGTGCCAGCAGTGGTTCCCAGGGTCAGCCCCAGCATTTT. This gives the protein CASSGSQGQPQHF.

This clone was counted between two and nine times. This rearrangement joins TRBV7-6 to TRBJ1-1; TRBD1 might be the D (5 bases). The CDR3 loop spans 17 amino acids. Germline V CDR1 and CDR2: SGHVS, FNYEAQ. The ends were cut back, 3 bases at V and 3 bases at J, with 20 bases in the middle. The CDR3: CASSFGSSRGLYTEAFF. The CDR3 bases are TGTGCCAGCAGCTTTGGGAGTTCTCGGGGACTTTACACTGAAGCTTTCTTT.

V usage is TRBV10-3 and J usage is TRBJ2-5; D call uncertain. The germline CDR1 and CDR2 sequences are ENHRY and SYGVKD. CDR3 length: 12 amino acids. V lost 10 bases and J lost 1, with 10 bases in between. The CDR3 spells CATLDAQETQYF. The CDR3 nucleotides are TGTGCCACCCTAGACGCCCAAGAGACCCAGTACTTC.

V and J are TRBV7-8 and TRBJ2-3; D gene ambiguous. V shed 8 bases and J shed 2 bases, with 11 bases lying between them. The CDR3 spans 13 residues. Germline V gene data show CDR1 as SGHVS and CDR2 as FQNEAQ. CDR3 bases: TGTGCCAGCGTGTGGCCGCACACAGATACGCAGTATTTT. It codes for CASVWPHTDTQYF.

This sequence joins TRBV7-2 and TRBJ2-7, with 11 bases that match TRBD2. CDR1 is SGHTA and CDR2 is FQGNSA in the germline V gene. This CDR3 has 14 amino acids. The trim removed 5 bases at V and 3 bases at J, leaving 3 bases unmatched. The CDR3 reads CASSPTSGDYEQYF. The CDR3 DNA is TGTGCCAGCAGCCCGACTAGCGGGGACTACGAGCAGTACTTC.

CDR3 sequence: CAWSKASGRSYEQYF. The CDR3 DNA reads as TGTGCCTGGAGTAAGGCTAGCGGGAGGTCCTACGAGCAGTACTTC. The V call is TRBV30, the J call TRBJ2-7; 11 nucleotides match TRBD2. Trimming at V came to 2 bases and at J to 1 base, leaving 4 bases not matched to a gene. The CDR3 loop spans 15 amino acids. In germline, CDR1 is GTSNPN, CDR2 SVGIG (reference sequence).

This clone turned up a few times. V usage is TRBV14 and J usage is TRBJ2-5; TRBD1 is a possible D gene (5 bases). Per germline, CDR1 SGHDN and CDR2 FVKESK. The CDR3 has 15 residues. The V end lost 1 base, the J end lost 5 bases, and 14 bases lay between the germline ends. The CDR3 reads CASSQAQAKGETQYF. CDR3 bases: TGTGCCAGCAGCCAAGCACAGGCAAAGGGGGAGACCCAGTACTTC.

The V gene is TRBV30, the J gene TRBJ2-7; 8 bases align to TRBD1. With V trimmed by 0 bases and J by 1 base, 5 bases remained unmatched. From germline, CDR1 is GTSNPN and CDR2 SVGIG (reference sequence). The CDR3 runs 15 residues. The CDR3 loop reads CAWSVADRASYEQYF. The CDR3, as DNA: TGTGCCTGGAGTGTCGCGGACAGGGCTTCCTACGAGCAGTACTTC.

The chain employs TRBV4-1 and TRBJ2-1; the D gene is possibly TRBD2 (6 bases). The CDR3 runs to 17 residues. Deletions cut 0 bases from V and 0 bases from J, with 12 bases between. Germline CDR1 is MGHRA and CDR2 is YSYEKL. CDR3 sequence: CASSQEPGLLSYNEQFF. The CDR3 DNA follows: TGCGCCAGCAGCCAAGAGCCGGGACTCCTCTCCTACAATGAGCAGTTCTTC.

The CDR3 here is CASSRWTSGTKPKNIQYF. Here the CDR3 DNA reads TGTGCCAGCAGCCGCTGGACTAGCGGGACGAAGCCCAAAAACATTCAGTACTTC. The V gene is TRBV7-9, the J gene TRBJ2-4; TRBD2 agrees at 12 bases. With V trimmed by 5 bases and J by 2 bases, 10 bases remained unmatched. Germline V gene sequence: CDR1 SEHNR, CDR2 FQNEAQ (reference sequence). The CDR3 is made up of 18 amino acids. Full variable domain (missing parts from reference TRBV7-9 and TRBJ2-4): DTGVSQNPRHKITKRGQNVTFRCDPISEHNRLYWYRQTLGQGPEFLTYFQNEAQLEKSRLLSDRFSAERPKGSFSTLEIQRTEQGDSAMYLCASSRWTSGTKPKNIQYFGAGTRLSVL.

The rearrangement joins TRBV7-8 to TRBJ1-5, with 7 positions matching TRBD1. Germline values: CDR1 SGHVS, CDR2 FQNEAQ. The CDR3 covers 16 residues. Unmatched junction bases numbered 16, after V lost 8 bases and J lost 6 bases. The CDR3 sequence: CASGPETRGLGQPQHF. CDR3 nucleotides: TGTGCCAGCGGCCCCGAAACCAGGGGGTTGGGTCAGCCCCAGCATTTT.